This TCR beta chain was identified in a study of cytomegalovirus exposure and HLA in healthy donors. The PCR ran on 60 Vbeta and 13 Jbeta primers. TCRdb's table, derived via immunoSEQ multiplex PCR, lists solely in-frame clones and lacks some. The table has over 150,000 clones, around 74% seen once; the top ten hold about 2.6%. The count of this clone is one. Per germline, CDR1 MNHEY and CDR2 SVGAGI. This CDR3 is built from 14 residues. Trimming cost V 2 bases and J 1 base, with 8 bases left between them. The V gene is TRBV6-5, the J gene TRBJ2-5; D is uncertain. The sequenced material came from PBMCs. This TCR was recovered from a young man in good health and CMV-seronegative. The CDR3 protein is CASSYGGFQETQYF. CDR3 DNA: TGTGCCAGCAGTTACGGCGGATTCCAAGAGACCCAGTACTTC.